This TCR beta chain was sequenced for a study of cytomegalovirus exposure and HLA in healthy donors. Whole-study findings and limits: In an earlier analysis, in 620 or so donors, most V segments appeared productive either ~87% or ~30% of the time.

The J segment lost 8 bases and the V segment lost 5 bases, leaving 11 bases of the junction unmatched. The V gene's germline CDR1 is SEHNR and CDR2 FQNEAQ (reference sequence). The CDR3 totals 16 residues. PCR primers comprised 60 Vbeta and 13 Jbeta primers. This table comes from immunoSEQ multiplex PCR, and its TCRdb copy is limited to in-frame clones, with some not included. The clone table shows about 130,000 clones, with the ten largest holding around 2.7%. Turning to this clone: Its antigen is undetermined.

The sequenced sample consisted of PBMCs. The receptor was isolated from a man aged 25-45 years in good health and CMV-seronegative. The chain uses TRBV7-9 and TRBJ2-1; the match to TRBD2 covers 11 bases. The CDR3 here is CASSHVAGGKIDEQFF. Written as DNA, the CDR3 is TGTGCCAGCAGCCATGTAGCGGGAGGGAAAATCGATGAGCAGTTCTTC.